The sequence of this TCR beta chain was determined in a study of control samples from healthy donors and cancer patients. The assay was immunoSEQ multiplex PCR, and TCRdb's table has in-frame clones only and misses some. The data contain fewer than 150,000 clones, roughly nine tenths of them singletons. Sequences were obtained from blood. The TCR comes from a woman in her late teens or twenties in good health.

The DNA for the CDR3 is TGTGCCAGCAGCCAAGAAACGGCCGGCGGAAATGAGCAGTTCTTC. Residues: CASSQETAGGNEQFF. V and J are TRBV3-1 (or the pseudogene TRBV3-2) and TRBJ2-1; D is undetermined. Germline loops: CDR1 LGHDT, CDR2 YNNKEL (reference sequence). Trimming removed 0 bases at V and 7 bases at J, with 13 bases between. The CDR3 runs 15 residues.